Below are 27 T cell receptor beta chains sequenced from a single sample in a study of CD8+CD57+ T cells in acquired aplastic anemia. Investigators profiled TCR beta VDJ and CDR3 from genomic DNA template. MiXCR, run by TCRdb on the reads, gives a single entry per CDR3 protein. The sample carries over 150,000 distinct CDR3 sequences, roughly 60% recorded once. All patients picked for sequencing had shown, by flow cytometry, an expansion of CD8+CD57+ cells. The specimen was sorted CD4+, CD8+, or CD8+CD57+ T cells (not recorded which) from PBMCs. The origin of the receptors is a human donor with aplastic anemia.

This clonotype has ten or more counts. V usage is TRBV9 and J usage is TRBJ2-3; 11 nucleotides match TRBD2. There are 16 residues in the CDR3. V lost 4 bases and J lost 0; bases outside the gene matches: 4. CDR1 SGDLS and CDR2 YYNGEE come from the germline V gene. CDR3 sequence reads: CASSTRLAGSTDTQYF. CDR3 DNA sequence: TGTGCCAGCAGCACACGACTAGCGGGGAGCACAGATACGCAGTATTTT.

Worth noting for this clonotype: A much larger clone sits a single nucleotide away, making a read error possible. The J gene is TRBJ2-1, the V gene TRBV6-1; the D gene is possibly TRBD1 (5 bases). Trimming took off 4 bases at V and 9 bases at J, with 22 bases between the two ends. This CDR3 has 16 residues. CDR1 is MNHNS, CDR2 SASEGT, per germline. The CDR3 nucleotides read TGTGCCAGCAGTGGGCCACTTAAGGGGCGTAGTGGTGAGCAGTTCTTC. Protein product: CASSGPLKGRSGEQFF.

The chain has TRBV7-2 and TRBJ1-2, with D perhaps TRBD1 (5 bases). This CDR3 contains 16 residues. Trimming shortened V by 1 base and J by 6 bases, and 18 bases separated the two germline ends. Germline loops: CDR1 SGHTA, CDR2 FQGNSA. The CDR3 here is CASSLEGRSGGNGYTF. The CDR3 DNA reads as TGTGCCAGCAGCTTAGAGGGCAGGTCGGGGGGTAATGGCTACACCTTC.

The chain carries TRBV19 and TRBJ2-1, with D uncertain. V gave up 0 bases and J gave up 4 bases, with 7 bases separating them. Germline CDR1 is LNHDA and CDR2 is SQIVND (reference sequence). The CDR3 covers 14 residues. In DNA form, the CDR3 reads TGTGCCAGTAGTATAGAGCCTCTTTACAATGAGCAGTTCTTC. It translates to CASSIEPLYNEQFF.

The chain couples TRBV12-3 or TRBV12-4 to TRBJ1-1, with D possibly being TRBD1 (5 bases). The length of the CDR3 is 15 residues. V was clipped by 1 base and J by 3 bases, with 12 bases between them. The CDR3 nucleotides are TGTGCCAGCAGTTTAGAGGGGTCCGTCGACACTGAAGCTTTCTTT. Protein: CASSLEGSVDTEAFF.

At least ten counts were recorded for this clonotype. The chain couples TRBV6-1 to TRBJ2-7, with D tentatively TRBD1 (6 bases). V lost 2 bases to trimming and J lost 5 bases, with 22 bases between them. From germline, CDR1 is MNHNS and CDR2 SASEGT. CDR3 length equals 17 residues. The CDR3 loop is CASSERVYGQGQDEQYF. The DNA for the CDR3 is TGTGCCAGCAGTGAAAGGGTATACGGGCAGGGGCAGGACGAGCAGTACTTC.

V is TRBV12-3 or TRBV12-4 and J is TRBJ2-2; 14 positions agree with TRBD2. The CDR3 covers 16 residues. V was clipped by 5 bases and J by 7 bases; unmatched bases: 6. CDR3 loop: CASSSGLAGGIGELFF. CDR3 bases: TGTGCCAGCAGTAGCGGACTAGCGGGAGGTATCGGGGAGCTGTTTTTT.

The chain has TRBV9 and TRBJ1-1; D remains ambiguous. V dropped 1 base and J dropped 4 bases, with 8 bases sitting between them. Germline V CDR1 and CDR2: SGDLS, YYNGEE. CDR3 size: 13 residues. The CDR3 loop is CASSVSGGTEAFF. The CDR3 coding sequence is TGTGCCAGCAGCGTAAGTGGCGGCACTGAAGCTTTCTTT.

The V and J genes are TRBV20-1 and TRBJ2-5; 10 nucleotides agree with TRBD1. This CDR3 has 14 residues. Germline loops: CDR1 DFQATT, CDR2 SNEGSKA (reference sequence). The junction had 5 bases not matched to a gene; V was cut back by 6 bases and J by 1 base. CDR3 protein: CSAGQGVGQETQYF. CDR3 DNA sequence: TGCAGTGCCGGACAGGGGGTAGGCCAAGAGACCCAGTACTTC.

CDR3 sequence: CASSYLGLNTEAFF. Here the CDR3 DNA reads TGTGCCAGCAGTTATCTGGGATTGAACACTGAAGCTTTCTTT. The genes are TRBV6-6 and TRBJ1-1; no reliable D call. CDR1 and CDR2 (germline): MNHNY, SVGAGI (reference sequence). Trimming removed 3 bases from V and 0 bases from J, with 8 bases in between. The CDR3 contains 14 residues.

Comment on this clonotype: Germline and junction disagree at one end, which may indicate a read error. The CDR3 loop is CSVAGTTCEQYF. DNA for the CDR3: TGCAGTGTTGCCGGGACAACCTGCGAGCAGTACTTC. The chain employs TRBV29-1 and TRBJ2-7; D may be TRBD1 (6 bases). Germline CDR1 SQVTM, CDR2 ANQGSEA. The CDR3 has 12 residues.

This clonotype was recorded at least ten times. This sequence joins TRBV20-1 and TRBJ2-5; TRBD1 is a possible D gene (5 bases). Germline CDR1 reads DFQATT; CDR2 reads SNEGSKA (reference sequence). This CDR3 region has 14 residues. Trimming stripped 3 bases from V and 1 base from J, with 12 bases between. The chain's CDR3 is CSASEQAIQETQYF. CDR3 in DNA: TGCAGTGCTAGTGAACAGGCTATCCAAGAGACCCAGTACTTC.

To note about this clonotype: An end of the junction does not agree with germline; a read error may underlie this. This chain links TRBV10-3 with TRBJ2-7; D is possibly TRBD1 (5 bases). The CDR3 is made up of 15 amino acids. The germline V gene has CDR1 ENHRY and CDR2 SYGVKD. This CDR3 is CASSEGSGSPYEQYF. In DNA form, the CDR3 reads TGTGCCAGCAGTGAAGGGTCAGGGTCCCCCTACGAGCAGTACTTC.

There are many counts of this clonotype. V and J are TRBV19 and TRBJ1-1, with 10 bases lining up with TRBD1. The CDR3 length is 14 residues. Germline-derived CDR1 and CDR2 are LNHDA and SQIVND (reference sequence). Trimming cost V 5 bases and J 6 bases; bases outside gene matches: 6. The CDR3 DNA reads as TGTGCCAGTAGTGAGGGACAGGGGAGCCCTGAAGCTTTCTTT. Translation gives CASSEGQGSPEAFF.

This clonotype appeared a few times. V is TRBV27 and J is TRBJ1-5, with TRBD1 identical over 8 bases. Germline V gene data show CDR1 as MNHEY and CDR2 as SMNVEV (reference sequence). The length of the CDR3 is 14 residues. Trimming took 1 base from V and 7 from J; bases not matched to a gene: 3. CDR3 residues: CASSLFRGRQPQHF. The CDR3, as DNA: TGTGCCAGCAGTTTATTCAGGGGGCGGCAGCCCCAGCATTTT.

This clonotype was seen ten or more times. The chain recombines TRBV10-2 with TRBJ2-7; D gene uncertain. Germline V gene sequence: CDR1 WSHSY, CDR2 SAAADI. The CDR3 runs 13 residues. The V gene lost 2 bases and the J gene lost 0 bases, with 5 bases spanning the gap. CDR3 sequence (DNA): TGCGCCAGCAGTGAGGGCCTCTCCTACGAGCAGTACTTC. Protein product: CASSEGLSYEQYF.

Remarks on this clonotype: At one boundary the junction diverges from the germline segment, which might be a read error. This rearrangement joins TRBV2 to TRBJ2-7; tentative D call: TRBD1 (5 bases). The CDR3 length is 13 residues. The germline gives CDR1 SNHLY, CDR2 FYNNEI. The CDR3 DNA sequence: TGTGCCACCAGTGATTTCGGCAGGGACGAGCAGTACTTC. This gives the protein CATSDFGRDEQYF. The full variable domain, its missing parts supplied by reference TRBV2 and TRBJ2-7, is EPEVTQTPSHQVTQMGQEVILRCVPISNHLYFYWYRQILGQKVEFLVSFYNNEISEKSEIFDDQFSVERPDGSNFTLKIRSTKLEDSAMYFCATSDFGRDEQYFGPGTRLTVT.

The chain couples TRBV7-6 to TRBJ2-1; D uncertain. There are 15 residues in the CDR3. Per the germline V gene, CDR1 is SGHVS and CDR2 is FNYEAQ. V lost 5 bases and J lost 5, with 16 bases in between. Here the CDR3 DNA reads TGTGCCAGCAGCCAAAGCATGGACCAAGACAATGAGCAGTTCTTC. Translation gives CASSQSMDQDNEQFF.

The V call is TRBV15, the J call TRBJ1-1, with D possibly matching TRBD1 (6 bases). Germline CDR1 reads LNHNV; CDR2 reads YYDKDF (reference sequence). The CDR3 has 15 residues. The ends were cut back, 6 bases at V and 1 base at J, with 15 bases in the middle. CDR3 sequence: CATSRAGASNTEAFF. The CDR3 DNA sequence: TGTGCCACCAGTCGGGCAGGGGCCTCGAACACTGAAGCTTTCTTT. Complete variable domain (other parts from reference TRBV15 and TRBJ1-1): DAMVIQNPRYQVTQFGKPVTLSCSQTLNHNVMYWYQQKSSQAPKLLFHYYDKDFNNEADTPDNFQSRRPNTSFCFLDIRSPGLGDTAMYLCATSRAGASNTEAFFGQGTRLTVV.

A note on this clonotype: Germline is not matched at one junction end, which may reflect a read error. The CDR3: CASSIAGGGDTQYF. The DNA of the CDR3 is TGTGCCAGCAGCATAGCGGGGGGGGGAGATACGCAGTATTTT. V and J are TRBV7-9 and TRBJ2-3, with 11 bases that match TRBD2. The CDR3 has 14 residues. Germline V lookup: CDR1 SEHNR, CDR2 FQNEAQ (reference sequence).

This clonotype was counted at least ten times. The chain recombines TRBV7-9 with TRBJ2-3; 14 bases line up with TRBD2. CDR3 length equals 18 residues. Germline V lookup: CDR1 SEHNR, CDR2 FQNEAQ (reference sequence). V trimming: 2 bases; J trimming: 7 bases; junction bases outside the gene matches: 11. CDR3: CASSLSLTSGGALNTQYF. DNA of the CDR3: TGTGCCAGCAGCTTAAGCCTGACTAGCGGGGGGGCCTTAAATACGCAGTATTTT.

The rearrangement joins TRBV24-1 to TRBJ2-7; D ambiguous. Between the trimmed V and J ends, which lost 5 bases and 5 bases, there was a span of 27 bases. The CDR3 contains 18 residues. CDR1 is KGHDR, CDR2 SFDVKD, per germline. The CDR3 is CATSARDRAYDVGHEQYF. The CDR3 nucleotides are TGTGCCACCAGTGCTAGAGATCGGGCATATGACGTTGGCCACGAGCAGTACTTC.

This clonotype has only one observation. This chain's CDR3 is CASSRGVGYGYTF. Here the CDR3 DNA reads TGTGCCAGTTCAAGGGGGGTTGGCTATGGCTACACCTTC. This chain uses TRBV19 with TRBJ1-2; weak D call: TRBD1 (6 bases). This CDR3 region has 13 residues. The V and J ends lost 8 bases and 4 bases respectively, with 14 bases between them. Germline lookup yields CDR1 LNHDA and CDR2 SQIVND (reference sequence).

V gene TRBV20-1 combines with J gene TRBJ2-7; TRBD1 matches 10 bases. The CDR3 spans 12 residues. Germline-derived CDR1 and CDR2 are DFQATT and SNEGSKA (reference sequence). The J segment lost 6 bases and the V segment lost 1 base, leaving 0 bases of the junction unmatched. The CDR3 region has the DNA TGCAGTGCTAGAGGGGACAGGGGCGAGCAGTACTTC. Translated, it gives CSARGDRGEQYF.

The gene calls are TRBV20-1 and TRBJ2-3; TRBD2 aligns across 11 bases. CDR3 length: 13 residues. Germline assignment: CDR1 DFQATT and CDR2 SNEGSKA (reference sequence). The V and J ends lost 2 bases and 9 bases, in that order; junction bases with no gene match: 4. The CDR3 loop reads CSARPLAGGTQYF. DNA of the CDR3: TGCAGTGCTAGACCTCTAGCGGGAGGCACGCAGTATTTT.

The chain combines TRBV20-1 with TRBJ1-5; maybe TRBD1 (6 bases). This CDR3 contains 18 residues. Germline assignment: CDR1 DFQATT and CDR2 SNEGSKA (reference sequence). Trimming shortened V by 3 bases and J by 14 bases, and 35 bases separated the two germline ends. CDR3 amino acids: CSARVFGLAGGRSINEHF. The DNA for the CDR3 is TGCAGTGCTAGGGTCTTCGGCCTAGCGGGGGGGCGATCTATCAATGAGCATTTT.

Comment on this clonotype: One end of the junction is discordant with germline, which a read error may explain. The chain is built from TRBV6-5 and TRBJ2-2; D gene unclear. The CDR3 length is 11 residues. Germline CDR1 MNHEY, CDR2 SVGAGI. The DNA of the CDR3 is TGTGCCATCAGTACAAGCGGGGAGCTGTTTTTT. Translation gives CAISTSGELFF.